This passage covers 23 T cell receptor beta chains from one sample sequenced in a study of shared clonotypes between healthy human individuals. Clones were read by immunoSEQ multiplex PCR, and TCRdb kept only the in-frame ones, dropping some. The sample carries fewer than 650,000 clones, over 60% recorded once. The sample was PBMCs. These receptors were obtained from a woman aged 40 to 55 in good health. Some clones in this sample may be carry-over from other donors' samples.

This clone is deemed medium-sized. Other DNA sequences from this sample encode an identical CDR3 as well. The gene calls are TRBV11-2 and TRBJ1-5; D might be TRBD1 (5 bases). The CDR3 is 15 amino acids. Trimming took off 1 base at V and 3 bases at J, with 10 bases between the two ends. The V gene's germline CDR1 is SGHAT and CDR2 FQNNGV. The CDR3 here is CASSLGGGANQPQHF. The CDR3 bases are TGTGCCAGCAGCTTAGGCGGCGGGGCCAATCAGCCCCAGCATTTT.

As regards this clone: Since a much larger clone is just one base distant, this may be a read error. The gene calls are TRBV5-4 and TRBJ2-7, with 8 nucleotides matching TRBD2. Germline V gives CDR1 SGHNT, CDR2 YYREEE (reference sequence). The ends lost 1 base at V and 1 base at J; junction bases unmatched: 4. The CDR3 extends over 15 amino acids. DNA for the CDR3: TGTGCCAGCAGCTTGAGTAGCGGGACTTCCTACGAGCAGTACTTC. This translates into CASSLSSGTSYEQYF. Looking up the rest from reference TRBV5-4 and TRBJ2-7 gives the full variable domain: ETGVTQSPTHLIKTRGQQVTLRCSSQSGHNTVSWYQQALGQGPQFIFQYYREEENGRGNFPPRFSGLQFPNYSSELNVNALELDDSALYLCASSLSSGTSYEQYFGPGTRLTVT.

This clone was seen a few times. Other DNA sequences of this sample code for an identical CDR3. The V and J genes are TRBV7-8 and TRBJ1-3; D is undetermined. CDR1 and CDR2 from the germline V gene are SGHVS and FQNEAQ. CDR3 length: 19 residues. The germline V and J ends were trimmed by 8 bases and 0 bases, with 26 bases remaining between them. Here the CDR3 DNA reads TGTGCCAGCGGTAACAGCTTAGTTCCCACATACATCTCTGGAAACACCATATATTTT. Protein: CASGNSLVPTYISGNTIYF.

V is TRBV5-1 and J is TRBJ1-3; 7 positions match TRBD1. The CDR3 runs 17 residues. From germline, CDR1 is SGHRS and CDR2 YFSETQ. The trim removed 0 bases at V and 0 bases at J, leaving 6 bases unmatched. CDR3 bases: TGCGCCAGCAGCTTGGAAGGGACAGTAAACTCTGGAAACACCATATATTTT. It encodes CASSLEGTVNSGNTIYF.

The chain has TRBV5-1 and TRBJ2-3; no clear D gene. V lost 5 bases, J lost 2 bases, and 9 bases lay in between. From germline, CDR1 is SGHRS and CDR2 YFSETQ. The CDR3 totals 13 residues. The CDR3 DNA is TGCGCCAGCAGGTGGCAGGACACAGATACGCAGTATTTT. Protein product: CASRWQDTDTQYF.

The CDR3 DNA sequence: TGTGCCAGCAGTTACTCAGGCAGGGTAGCCCCCTACGAGCAGTACTTC. This codes for CASSYSGRVAPYEQYF. This chain connects TRBV6-5 to TRBJ2-7; D possibly corresponds to TRBD1 (5 bases). The V gene lost 0 bases and the J gene lost 2 bases, with 14 bases spanning the gap. This CDR3 is 16 amino acids long. Germline values: CDR1 MNHEY, CDR2 SVGAGI.

The chain carries TRBV7-2 and TRBJ2-2; D might be TRBD2 (5 bases). Between the trimmed V and J ends, which lost 5 bases and 2 bases, there was a span of 9 bases. CDR1 and CDR2 from the germline V gene are SGHTA and FQGNSA. CDR3 length: 14 residues. The CDR3 bases are TGTGCCAGCAGCCCGGACTTAAACACCGGGGAGCTGTTTTTT. Protein sequence: CASSPDLNTGELFF.

In its sample, this clone was seen once. The chain carries TRBV6-5 and TRBJ2-2; D perhaps matches TRBD2 (5 bases). The germline V gene has CDR1 MNHEY and CDR2 SVGAGI. V shed 0 bases and J shed 2 bases, with 10 bases lying between them. The CDR3 sequence is 16 residues long. CDR3 in amino acids: CASSYSALANTGELFF. The CDR3 DNA follows: TGTGCCAGCAGTTACTCCGCCCTAGCCAACACCGGGGAGCTGTTTTTT.

This sequence joins TRBV27 and TRBJ1-5; D unresolved. CDR3 size: 10 residues. Germline V CDR1 and CDR2: MNHEY, SMNVEV (reference sequence). The V and J ends lost 10 bases and 5 bases respectively, with 6 bases between them. DNA for the CDR3: TGTGCCATTCACCATCAGCCCCAGCATTTT. Translation: CAIHHQPQHF.

The chain employs TRBV15 and TRBJ2-1, with D possibly TRBD2 on 5 matching bases. The CDR3 is made up of 14 amino acids. The germline gives CDR1 LNHNV, CDR2 YYDKDF (reference sequence). The ends were cut back, 2 bases at V and 4 bases at J, with 9 bases in the middle. The CDR3, as DNA: TGTGCCACCAGCAGATATGGAGGATACAATGAGCAGTTCTTC. This codes for CATSRYGGYNEQFF. The full variable domain, in which reference TRBV15 and TRBJ2-1 provide the parts outside the CDR3, is DAMVIQNPRYQVTQFGKPVTLSCSQTLNHNVMYWYQQKSSQAPKLLFHYYDKDFNNEADTPDNFQSRRPNTSFCFLDIRSPGLGDTAMYLCATSRYGGYNEQFFGPGTRLTVL.

J is TRBJ2-7 and V is TRBV28; D perhaps matches TRBD1 (6 bases). There are 14 residues in the CDR3. Trimming stripped 6 bases from V and 5 bases from J, with 17 bases between. Germline assignment: CDR1 MDHEN and CDR2 SYDVKM. The CDR3 here is CASRPPGVQDEQYF. The DNA of the CDR3 is TGTGCCAGCAGACCCCCAGGGGTCCAGGACGAGCAGTACTTC.

This clone was recorded a few times. The chain is built from TRBV7-9 and TRBJ2-7; D is tentatively TRBD1 or TRBD2 (5 bases each). Trimming shortened V by 6 bases and J by 7 bases, and 16 bases separated the two germline ends. The CDR3 is 13 residues long. Per the germline V gene, CDR1 is SEHNR and CDR2 is FQNEAQ (reference sequence). The CDR3 is CASSTGTTGEQYF. DNA of the CDR3: TGTGCCAGCAGTACCGGGACCACGGGGGAGCAGTACTTC.

In its sample, this clone was seen once. The genes are TRBV6-6 and TRBJ1-5, with TRBD1 as a possible D gene (6 bases). CDR3 length: 16 residues. The V gene's germline CDR1 is MNHNY and CDR2 SVGAGI (reference sequence). V lost 6 bases, J lost 4 bases, and 19 bases lay in between. CDR3: CASRSPGTTLNQPQHF. DNA of the CDR3: TGTGCCAGCAGATCACCCGGGACAACACTTAATCAGCCCCAGCATTTT.

Remarks on this clone: A much larger clone sits a single nucleotide away, making a read error possible. This specimen includes other DNA sequences encoding the same CDR3. This chain uses TRBV7-2 with TRBJ2-7; D gene ambiguous. The germline V and J ends were trimmed by 5 bases and 3 bases, with 5 bases remaining between them. The CDR3 extends over 11 amino acids. The germline gives CDR1 SGHTA, CDR2 FQGNSA. CDR3 region: CASSLNYEQYF. The CDR3 DNA reads as TGTGCCAGCAGCCTGAACTACGAGCAGTACTTC.

The rearrangement links TRBV5-4 to TRBJ2-2; the D gene is possibly TRBD1 (5 bases). V was shortened by 0 bases and J by 0 bases, with 9 bases between the two germline ends. The CDR3 sequence is 16 residues long. Germline values: CDR1 SGHNT, CDR2 YYREEE (reference sequence). The CDR3 nucleotides read TGTGCCAGCAGCTTGGTGTCAGGGCCGAACACCGGGGAGCTGTTTTTT. Translation: CASSLVSGPNTGELFF. The whole variable domain, filled in from reference TRBV5-4 and TRBJ2-2, reads ETGVTQSPTHLIKTRGQQVTLRCSSQSGHNTVSWYQQALGQGPQFIFQYYREEENGRGNFPPRFSGLQFPNYSSELNVNALELDDSALYLCASSLVSGPNTGELFFGEGSRLTVL.

The J gene is TRBJ2-1, the V gene TRBV7-2; 10 bases agree with TRBD2. This CDR3 comprises 15 residues. With V trimmed by 6 bases and J by 4 bases, 6 bases remained unmatched. Looked up from germline, CDR1 is SGHTA and CDR2 is FQGNSA. The CDR3 here is CASSPTSGTYNEQFF. In DNA form, the CDR3 reads TGTGCCAGCAGTCCTACTAGCGGGACTTACAATGAGCAGTTCTTC.

The rearrangement uses TRBV6-5 and TRBJ2-7; D call uncertain. Per the germline V gene, CDR1 is MNHEY and CDR2 is SVGAGI. The CDR3 sequence is 14 residues long. The V end lost 0 bases, the J end lost 3 bases, and 9 bases lay between the germline ends. DNA for the CDR3: TGTGCCAGCAGTTACTCGACGCAGCTCTACGAGCAGTACTTC. Translating it yields CASSYSTQLYEQYF.

The rearrangement links TRBV11-2 to TRBJ1-4; a weak D match, TRBD1 (5 bases). The germline gives CDR1 SGHAT, CDR2 FQNNGV. This CDR3 is built from 15 residues. V was cut by 5 bases and J by 6 bases, with 16 bases left in between. The CDR3 sequence is CASSVNRGSYEKLFF. The CDR3 nucleotides read TGTGCCAGCAGCGTGAACCGGGGGAGTTATGAAAAACTGTTTTTT.

The chain links TRBV11-2 to TRBJ2-7; either TRBD1 or TRBD2 may fit D (6 bases each). Deletions cut 6 bases from V and 5 bases from J, with 17 bases between. The CDR3 covers 14 residues. The germline gives CDR1 SGHAT, CDR2 FQNNGV. The chain's CDR3 is CASRQWGARDEQYF. CDR3 nucleotide sequence: TGTGCCAGCAGACAGTGGGGGGCGCGGGACGAGCAGTACTTC.

The V call is TRBV12-2, the J call TRBJ1-4; the D segment call TRBD1 is taken from the table without a DNA check. TRBV12-2 is shown as a pseudogene. The CDR3 contains 21 residues. CDR3 nucleotides: TGTGCAAGTCGCTCCGGGACAGGGTCCCCAGGAAGCCCAACAACTAATGAAAAACTGTTTTTT. Encoded protein: CASRSGTGSPGSPTTNEKLFF.

The chain couples TRBV27 to TRBJ2-5, with 9 bases lining up with TRBD2. Germline values: CDR1 MNHEY, CDR2 SMNVEV (reference sequence). V lost 4 bases and J lost 1; bases outside the gene matches: 4. The CDR3 runs to 15 residues. The CDR3 DNA reads as TGTGCCAGCAGTTCCCCGACTAGCGGCCAAGAGACCCAGTACTTC. Its translation is CASSSPTSGQETQYF.

The chain links TRBV7-2 to TRBJ1-1; a weak D match, TRBD1 (5 bases). Germline CDR1 SGHTA, CDR2 FQGNSA. The V end was cut by 1 base, the J end by 5 bases, with 8 bases between. This CDR3 region has 13 residues. CDR3 sequence: CASSLVRATEAFF. CDR3 coding DNA: TGTGCCAGCAGCTTAGTCAGGGCGACTGAAGCTTTCTTT.

This clone was counted between two and nine times. This CDR3 is also generated by other DNA sequences in the sample. J is TRBJ2-7 and V is TRBV5-6; no definite D call. Trimming stripped 1 base from V and 3 bases from J, with 5 bases between. Germline V gene data show CDR1 as SGHDT and CDR2 as YYEEEE. The CDR3 runs to 12 residues. The CDR3 protein is CASSLIGYEQYF. In nucleotides, the CDR3 is TGTGCCAGCAGCTTGATCGGCTACGAGCAGTACTTC.